The text below deals with one T cell receptor beta chain. TCRdb keeps only in-frame clones here, not all; method: immunoSEQ multiplex PCR. The sample has about 130,000 clones, about 86% seen once; the top ten hold around 3.1%. The data derive from a study of blood T cell repertoires in COVID-19. Overall study: Collection of acute and convalescent COVID-19 samples took place in the United States, Italy and Spain. The cDNA or gDNA used as material had been derived from T cells, B-cell-depleted T cells, or PBMCs.

CDR3 size: 15 residues. Trimming took 5 bases from V and 3 from J, leaving 13 bases between them. CDR1 and CDR2 (germline): KGHSH, LQKENI. Source material: peripheral blood. The chain uses TRBV18 and TRBJ2-2; TRBD2 might be the D (5 bases). The sequence came from an elderly woman with acute or convalescent COVID-19. CDR3 in DNA: TGTGCCAGCTCAGGTCGTCGGGATTACACCGGGGAGCTGTTTTTT. This translates into CASSGRRDYTGELFF.